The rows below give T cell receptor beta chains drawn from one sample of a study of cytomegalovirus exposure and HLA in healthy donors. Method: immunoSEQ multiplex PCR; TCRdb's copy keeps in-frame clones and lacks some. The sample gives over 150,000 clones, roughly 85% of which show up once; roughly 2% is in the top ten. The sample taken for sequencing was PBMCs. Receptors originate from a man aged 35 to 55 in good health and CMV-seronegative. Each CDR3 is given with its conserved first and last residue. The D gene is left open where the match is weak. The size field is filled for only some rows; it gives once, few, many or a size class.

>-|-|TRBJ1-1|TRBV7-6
TGTGCCAGCAGCTTGAGGGGGAACACTGAAGCCTTCTTT
CASSLRGNTEAFF
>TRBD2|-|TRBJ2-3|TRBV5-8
TGTGCCAGCAGCTTGCAAGCGGGGGGATACACAGATACGCAGTATTTT
CASSLQAGGYTDTQYF
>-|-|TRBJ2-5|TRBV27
TGTGCCAGCAGTTTAGTTGGCGGGCCGGAGACCCAGTACTTC
CASSLVGGPETQYF
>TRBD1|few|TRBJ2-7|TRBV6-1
TGTGCCAGCAGACCTCCGGGACAGGGGGGCGAGCAGTACTTC
CASRPPGQGGEQYF
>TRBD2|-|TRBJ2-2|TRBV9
TGTGCCAGCAGCCCCCGACTAGCGGGAGCCACCGGGGAGCTGTTTTTT
CASSPRLAGATGELFF
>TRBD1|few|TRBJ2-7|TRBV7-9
TGTTCCAGCAGCTTAATTCGACAGGGGGCCGACGAGCAGTACTTC
CSSSLIRQGADEQYF
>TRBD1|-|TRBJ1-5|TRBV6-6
TGTGCCAGCAGTTACGACCCGACAGGGGTTAATCAGCCCCAGCATTTT
CASSYDPTGVNQPQHF
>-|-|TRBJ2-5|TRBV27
TGTGCCAGCAGTTTAAAAAGACAGCAACAAGAGACCCAGTACTTC
CASSLKRQQQETQYF
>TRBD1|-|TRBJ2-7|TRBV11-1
TGTGCCAGCAGCTTAAACCCGGGACAGGGGGGTTACGAGCAGTACTTC
CASSLNPGQGGYEQYF
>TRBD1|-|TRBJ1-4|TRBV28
TGTGCCAGCAGGGGGACAGGGGCCGCGGCGGGCCTTATAGTTGCAACTAATGAAAAACTGTTTTTT
CASRGTGAAAGLIVATNEKLFF
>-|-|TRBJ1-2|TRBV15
TGTGCCACCAGCATAGAGTTGAGAGGAGACGGCTACACCTTC
CATSIELRGDGYTF
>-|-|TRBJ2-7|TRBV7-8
TGTGCCAGCAGCCCCCGCCGTATAGCCTACGAGCAGTACTTC
CASSPRRIAYEQYF
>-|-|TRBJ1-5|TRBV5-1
TGCGCCAGCAGCTTAGGAGGGGATCAGCCCCAGCATTTT
CASSLGGDQPQHF
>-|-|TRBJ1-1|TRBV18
TGTGCTAGCTCACCTTACGGCAGGGCAGACACTGAAGCTTTCTTT
CASSPYGRADTEAFF
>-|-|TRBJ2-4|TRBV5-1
TGCGCCAGCAGCTTGGGACAAGCCAAAAACAGTCAGTACTTC
CASSLGQAKNSQYF
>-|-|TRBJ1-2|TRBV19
TGTGCCAGTAGCCCTTCGTATGGCTACACCTTC
CASSPSYGYTF
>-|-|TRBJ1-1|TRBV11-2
TGTGCCAGCAGCTTTGAGGATGAAGCTTTCTTT
CASSFEDEAFF
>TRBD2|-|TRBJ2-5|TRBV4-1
TGCGCCAGCAGCCCGGGAGGGAAAGAGACCCAGTACTTC
CASSPGGKETQYF
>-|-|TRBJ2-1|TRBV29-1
TGCAGCGCTAGGGAGATCAATGAGCAGTTCTTC
CSAREINEQFF
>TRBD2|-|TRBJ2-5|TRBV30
TGTGCCTGGACTAGCGGCCAAGAGACCCAGTACTTC
CAWTSGQETQYF
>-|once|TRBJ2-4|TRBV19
TGTGCCAGTAGTCCTCAGGTAATCCTAGCCAAAAACATTCAGTACTTC
CASSPQVILAKNIQYF
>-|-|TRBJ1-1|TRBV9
TGTGCCAGCAGCGTAGACCAGACTAAAGCTTTCTTT
CASSVDQTKAFF
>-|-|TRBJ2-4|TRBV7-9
TGTGCCAGCAGCAGAGGACAGCTAGCCAAAAACATTCAGTACTTC
CASSRGQLAKNIQYF
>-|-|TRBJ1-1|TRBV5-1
TGCGCCAGCAGCTTGAGGGCAGGGAAGGTTAACACTGAAGCTTTCTTT
CASSLRAGKVNTEAFF
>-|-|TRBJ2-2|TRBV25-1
TGTGCCAGCAGTGAATTGGGGGGACAGCCCACCACCGGGGAGCTGTTTTTT
CASSELGGQPTTGELFF
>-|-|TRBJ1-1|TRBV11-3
TGTGCCAGCAGCTCCTCTACGTACACTGAAGCTTTCTTT
CASSSSTYTEAFF
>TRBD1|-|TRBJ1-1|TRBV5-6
TGTGCCAGCAGCTTAGTCGGACAGGGTGCTTTCTTT
CASSLVGQGAFF
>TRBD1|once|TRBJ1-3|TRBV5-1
TGCGCCAGCAGCCGGGACAGGGAGTCCACCATATATTTT
CASSRDRESTIYF
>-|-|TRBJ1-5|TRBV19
TGTGCCAGTAGTATAGGACAGGTAGGTGGACAGCCCCAGCATTTT
CASSIGQVGGQPQHF
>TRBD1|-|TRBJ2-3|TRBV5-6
TGTGCCAGCAGCCCCCAGCAGGGGGGCACAGATACGCAGTATTTT
CASSPQQGGTDTQYF